One T cell receptor (beta chain) is described in this entry. This entry is derived from a study of blood T cell repertoires in COVID-19. For the study at large: Samples of COVID-19 (acute and convalescent) were obtained from the United States, Italy and Spain. Sample material is recorded as cDNA or gDNA derived from T cells, B-cell-depleted T cells, or PBMCs.

Under the authors' procedure: Counts of nucleated cells, estimated from reference gene primer amplification, were obtained. Using immunoSEQ multiplex PCR, the repertoire was profiled, and TCRdb retains in-frame clones only, with some absent. Clone size and V and J calls were adopted from that table, with D and trimming inferred from the DNA. The sample has approximately 140,000 clones, around 80% seen once. The germline gives CDR1 SGDLS, CDR2 YYNGEE. The CDR3 totals 17 residues. Losses at the gene ends were 0 bases for V and 5 bases for J; bases not matched to a gene: 10. This receptor was identified in a woman aged 80 or over in a cohort sampled during active or convalescent COVID-19. V is TRBV9 and J is TRBJ2-1; 8 bases match TRBD2. The sample consisted of peripheral blood. The CDR3 sequence: CASSVDGLAGYNNEQFF. The CDR3 DNA follows: TGTGCCAGCAGCGTAGATGGTCTAGCGGGCTACAACAATGAGCAGTTCTTC.